This T cell receptor beta chain was recorded in a study of cytomegalovirus exposure and HLA in healthy donors. General study findings and limits: For most TCR beta V segments, an earlier analysis put the productive rate at about 90% or about 30% of the time. CMV serostatus was the only recorded immune exposure for donors.

A remark on this clone: The antigen is unknown.

This PCR relied on a set of 60 Vbeta primers and 13 Jbeta primers. Profiled with immunoSEQ multiplex PCR; TCRdb holds only in-frame clones, not every one. The sample yields 55,000 to 80,000 clones, 65% to 70% seen once. CDR3 size: 14 residues. Germline loops: CDR1 LNHDA, CDR2 SQIVND (reference sequence). The junction had 9 bases not matched to a gene; V was cut back by 6 bases and J by 6 bases. The sequence was collected from a woman in her 30s in good health and CMV-seronegative. The gene calls are TRBV19 and TRBJ1-1; the match to TRBD1 covers 8 bases. The sequenced sample consisted of PBMCs. As DNA, the CDR3 is TGTGCCAGTAGCCCTCGACAGGGGTTCGCTGAAGCTTTCTTT. It specifies CASSPRQGFAEAFF.